This T cell receptor (beta chain) was identified in a study of persistence of HIV-infected CD4 T cells. This was the immunoSEQ version 4 assay in survey mode. Libraries were prepared by immunoSEQ multiplex PCR; TCRdb keeps only in-frame clonotypes and omits some of them. Among about 25,000 clones listed, about 74% were seen once. Worth noting for this clone: The antigen is not known.

The stimulus was an HIV-1 Gag 15-mer peptide pool, 0.85 to 1 ug/peptide/mL. CD4+ T cells upregulating both CD40 ligand and CD69 were sorted as responding cells. This TCR was recovered from an adult man with HIV who was CMV-seropositive. Sample: CD4+ T cells sorted from PBMCs after roughly 17-hour stimulation, taken from a patient who received antiretroviral therapy.

Written as DNA, the CDR3 is TGTGCCAGCAGCTTTAACAGTCCAACCTACGAGCAGTACTTC. It yields the protein CASSFNSPTYEQYF. J is TRBJ2-7 and V is TRBV7-8; D is uncertain. The CDR3 totals 14 residues. Trimming left V 3 bases short and J 2 bases short, with 11 bases between. Germline values: CDR1 SGHVS, CDR2 FQNEAQ. Complete variable domain (other parts from reference TRBV7-8 and TRBJ2-7): GAGVSQSPRYKVAKRGQDVALRCDPISGHVSLFWYQQALGQGPEFLTYFQNEAQLDKSGLPSDRFFAERPEGSVSTLKIQRTQQEDSAVYLCASSFNSPTYEQYFGPGTRLTVT.